The rows below give T cell receptor beta chains drawn from one sample of a study of blood T cell repertoires in COVID-19. Assay used: immunoSEQ multiplex PCR; TCRdb lists only in-frame clones, some missing. The sample holds about 230,000 clones, roughly 84% seen once. The material sequenced was peripheral blood. All receptors derive from a man aged 40-49 years with acute or convalescent COVID-19. The CDR3 runs from the conserved cysteine through the conserved F or W. A D gene is named only where the DNA matches it firmly.

>TRBJ2-2|TRBV5-6|-
TGTGCCAGCACCTTATTCGGACAGCAATCCACCGGGGAGCTGTTTTTT
CASTLFGQQSTGELFF
>TRBJ1-2|TRBV29-1|-
TGCAGCGTTGACCCAATAGGGGGGGCTGAGGATGGCTACACCTTC
CSVDPIGGAEDGYTF
>TRBJ2-1|TRBV3-1/TRBV3-2|TRBD2
TGTGCCAGCAGCGCCTGGACTAGCGGGTCCTACAATGAGCAGTTCTTC
CASSAWTSGSYNEQFF
>TRBJ2-3|TRBV4-3|TRBD1
TGCGCCAGCAGCCAGGGGACAGGGCCTAGCACAGATACGCAGTATTTT
CASSQGTGPSTDTQYF
>TRBJ1-3|TRBV6-5|TRBD1
TGTGCCAGCAACTTAGACAGGGTAACTGGAAACACCATATATTTT
CASNLDRVTGNTIYF
>TRBJ2-2|TRBV5-4|TRBD2
TGTGCCAGCAGCTTGACTAGCGGGGTCGATACCGGGGAGCTGTTTTTT
CASSLTSGVDTGELFF
>TRBJ2-7|TRBV2|-
TGTGCCAGCAGTGAAGTGGCAGGGGCAAACTACGAGCAGTACTTC
CASSEVAGANYEQYF
>TRBJ1-3|TRBV28|-
TGTGCCAGCAGTCTCCCGCCGAGTATGGAGGACACCATATATTTT
CASSLPPSMEDTIYF
>TRBJ1-2|TRBV19|-
TGTGCCAGTAGTATGAGCAGGGACTATGGCTACACCTTC
CASSMSRDYGYTF
>TRBJ2-3|TRBV5-6|TRBD2
TGTGCCAGCAGCCTGCTAACCCGGGGGGATCCGCAGTATTTT
CASSLLTRGDPQYF